Given below is one T cell receptor (beta chain) in context. This clone showed up just once. Its cognate antigen has yet to be identified. The record has no base qualities; no much larger clone is one base away. Using the deep immunoSEQ assay, multiplex PCR amplified TCR CDR3 regions from genomic DNA. Extracted genomic DNA from each cell subset was spread evenly across all wells of several immunoSEQ 96-well plates, with each plate serving as a replicate. Each replicate PCR for sorted subsets received approximately 220 ng genomic DNA, equal to 30,000 or so T cell genomes. The purified libraries were quantified using a Qubit 3.0 fluorometer, sized with a Bioanalyzer 2100, and then quantified again using the KAPA Library Quantification kit. A separate single-read 150-cycle Illumina NextSeq 550 flow cell was used to sequence each immunoSEQ 96-well plate. From the authors' description of their analysis: Because the immunoSEQ output held only junctional sequences and lacked quality scores, the filtering could not match the filtering applied to full-length reads. Sequences were annotated with PyIR, a Python wrapper for IgBLAST v1.9, and V/J genes and CDR3 were assigned using IMGT germline references. Any read was removed if the V/J assignment was weak (E-value above 1e-6), the CDR3 was missing, or the read contained stop codons, out-of-frame junctions, or ambiguous translated residues. V3J clonotypes were defined by identical inferred V gene, J gene, and CDR3 amino acid sequence. Percentage overlap between repertoires was calculated by dividing the number of shared unique clonotypes by the size of the smaller repertoire. RTK rarefaction, the Chao1 estimator, and Recon v2.1 estimates of unobserved clonotypes were used to assess repertoire richness. OLGA was used to compute generation probabilities for all TCRbeta clonotypes that the gDNA method yielded from a few donors. TCRdb carries this immuneACCESS record with in-frame sequences only. Its versions omit some clonotypes, under half of them owing to an unresolved V gene in the studies checked, with the rest unexplained. V, J and clone size derive from that table, while D and trimming were established from the DNA sequence. Across this sample there are around 560,000 clones, with approximately 95% seen only once. The ten largest clonotypes hold 0.11% of the sample.

The data belong to a study of shared clonotypes between healthy human individuals (dated by TCRdb to about 2020). Study-wide context: A few men and a couple of women, aged 18 to 49 years, made up the cohort. The study deeply sequenced blood TCR repertoires of about 5 healthy adults to estimate repertoire size and the extent of clonotype sharing between individuals. For each donor, CD4 naive and CD4 memory were each given three plates, CD8 naive was given two plates, and CD8 memory was given one plate. Libraries were prepared and TCR repertoires were sequenced by different laboratories using diverse techniques, in order to increase sequencing depth and limit assay-specific biases. Leukapheresis yielded between about 0.8 and 9.5 billion PBMCs per donor. General findings and caveats noted by the study authors: Sampling was restricted to blood, and TCR repertoires in tissues likely differ from the TCR repertoires found in blood. The genetic and exposure-history diversity represented was limited by the small number of donors. Naive subsets generally had larger estimated clonotype richness than memory subsets did. Higher generation probabilities were observed for clonotypes shared by all four sorted-subset donors than for non-shared clonotypes. Pairwise subsampling indicated that sequencing depth was expected to affect the degree of clonotype sharing among donors. Sharing across a few donors was observed for around 5% of naive CD4, under 4% of naive CD8, about 2.5% of memory CD4, and about 0.39% of memory CD8 clonotypes. Even with the large sequencing depth, rarefaction of the sorted-subset datasets indicated that sequencing was incomplete.

CD8 naive samples consisted of CD45RO-negative cells that were positively selected for CCR7, yielding a CD45RA+CCR7+ population without TemRA cells. Healthy HIV-negative adults with no recently reported acute infections or vaccinations were included as donors. Every donor was a Caucasian adult living in Nashville, Tennessee, USA. Blood was collected by leukapheresis, and PBMCs were isolated by Ficoll-Histopaque density gradient centrifugation and then cryopreserved in liquid nitrogen vapor phase. Purity and quantity of every magnetically sorted T cell population were checked by analytical flow cytometry. Genomic DNA was isolated from each sorted fraction and quantified by UV absorbance on a Nanodrop 2000c. Specimen: naive CD8+ T cells sorted from blood. In the paper's terms, the cell subset or site label means: CD45RA+CCR7+. This receptor was obtained from a woman aged 30 to 39 in good health.

The DNA is as follows: TGTGCCAGCAGCCTAATCTGGACAGGGCCCCCGGGAACTAATGAAAAACTGTTTTTT. The resulting protein is CASSLIWTGPPGTNEKLFF. The chain uses TRBV27 and TRBJ1-4; 8 central nucleotides agree with TRBD1. CDR1 and CDR2 (MNHEY, SMNVEV) derive from the germline V gene (reference sequence). Trimming takes 6 bases off V and 1 base off J; junction bases not matched to a gene: 16. The CDR3 runs 19 amino acids, cysteine and phenylalanine included. Of all the DNA, just the CDR3 is kept, 57 bases in frame from base 1.